The 29 T cell receptor beta chains below all came from one sample that was sequenced in a study of cytomegalovirus exposure and HLA in healthy donors. The study ran its PCR with 60 Vbeta and 13 Jbeta primers. Here immunoSEQ multiplex PCR was the method, and the copy in TCRdb shows in-frame clones only, minus some. The sample includes roughly 150,000 clones, 77% of them seen just once. The sample was PBMCs. The source is a man younger than 40 in good health and CMV-seronegative.

In this sample, this clone turned up a few times. V and J are TRBV6-1 and TRBJ2-7; the D is unclear. Germline CDR1 is MNHNS and CDR2 is SASEGT. Trimming cost V 2 bases and J 2 bases, with 10 bases left between them. The CDR3 consists of 14 residues. CDR3 loop: CASSEFESPYEQYF. Written as DNA, the CDR3 is TGTGCCAGCAGTGAATTTGAGAGCCCCTACGAGCAGTACTTC.

The CDR3 here is CAISEQGNFYGYTF. The CDR3 nucleotides read TGTGCCATCAGTGAACAGGGGAATTTCTATGGCTACACCTTC. The chain has TRBV10-3 and TRBJ1-2; 7 bases align to TRBD1. From germline, CDR1 is ENHRY and CDR2 SYGVKD. The V gene end was trimmed by 3 bases and the J gene end by 4 bases; junction bases not matched to a gene: 5. The CDR3 extends over 14 amino acids.

This chain links TRBV19 with TRBJ1-4; D gene ambiguous. V was shortened by 6 bases and J by 5 bases, with 10 bases between the two germline ends. CDR3 size: 13 residues. Germline CDR1 LNHDA, CDR2 SQIVND (reference sequence). The CDR3 DNA follows: TGTGCCAGTAGCGTGGAGGCCAATGAAAAACTGTTTTTT. Translation: CASSVEANEKLFF. The full variable domain, completed using reference TRBV19 and TRBJ1-4, is DGGITQSPKYLFRKEGQNVTLSCEQNLNHDAMYWYRQDPGQGLRLIYYSQIVNDFQKGDIAEGYSVSREKKESFPLTVTSAQKNPTAFYLCASSVEANEKLFFGSGTQLSVL.

The chain has TRBV2 and TRBJ2-3, with D possibly TRBD2 on 5 matching bases. The CDR3 is 15 amino acids. The germline V gene has CDR1 SNHLY and CDR2 FYNNEI. V shed 8 bases and J shed 3 bases, with 18 bases lying between them. CDR3 loop: CASQRNPKDTDTQYF. The CDR3 bases are TGTGCCAGCCAGCGGAACCCTAAGGATACAGATACGCAGTATTTT.

The chain links TRBV30 to TRBJ1-1; D is unresolved. V was shortened by 1 base and J by 1 base, with 7 bases between the two germline ends. The V gene's germline CDR1 is GTSNPN and CDR2 SVGIG (reference sequence). The CDR3 is made up of 13 amino acids. CDR3 in DNA: TGTGCCTGGAGTGGCCGCGGGAACACTGAAGCTTTCTTT. It encodes CAWSGRGNTEAFF.

The chain has TRBV4-1 and TRBJ1-1; TRBD1 matches at 7 bases. V lost 1 base to trimming and J lost 1 base; unmatched junction nucleotides: 6. The CDR3 is made up of 16 amino acids. Germline assignment: CDR1 MGHRA and CDR2 YSYEKL. For the CDR3, the DNA is TGCGCCAGCAGCCAAGTTGTGGCAGGGGGGAACACTGAAGCTTTCTTT. Its protein is CASSQVVAGGNTEAFF.

The rearrangement uses TRBV18 and TRBJ1-1; D might be TRBD1 (5 bases). Germline CDR1 reads KGHSH; CDR2 reads LQKENI. The length of the CDR3 is 14 residues. V was shortened by 6 bases and J by 0 bases, with 11 bases between the two germline ends. The CDR3 sequence: CASSQDTMNTEAFF. CDR3 DNA: TGTGCCAGCTCCCAGGACACGATGAACACTGAAGCTTTCTTT.

V gene TRBV5-1 combines with J gene TRBJ2-5; 7 bases are a match to TRBD2. The CDR3 runs to 16 residues. The V segment lost 0 bases and the J segment 5 bases; nucleotides outside the gene matches: 10. The germline V gene encodes CDR1 SGHRS and CDR2 YFSETQ. CDR3 amino acids: CASSLGGGSGMETQYF. For the CDR3, the DNA is TGCGCCAGCAGCTTGGGCGGCGGGAGTGGGATGGAGACCCAGTACTTC.

This clone was seen a few times. V and J are TRBV18 and TRBJ2-7; 7 bases map to TRBD1. Germline CDR1 reads KGHSH; CDR2 reads LQKENI. This CDR3 spans 14 amino acids. Trimming cost V 2 bases and J 3 bases; bases outside gene matches: 4. CDR3 in amino acids: CASSPGQDHYEQYF. The CDR3 region has the DNA TGTGCCAGCTCACCAGGACAGGACCACTACGAGCAGTACTTC.

J is TRBJ2-3 and V is TRBV6-5; D might be TRBD2 (6 bases). Germline assignment: CDR1 MNHEY and CDR2 SVGAGI. V gave up 4 bases and J gave up 5 bases, with 16 bases separating them. The CDR3 is made up of 15 amino acids. The CDR3 protein is CASSLAGPAGDTQYF. The CDR3 DNA reads as TGTGCCAGCAGTTTGGCGGGACCGGCTGGAGATACGCAGTATTTT.

This chain joins TRBV9 and TRBJ1-4; possibly TRBD1 for D (6 bases). V was shortened by 7 bases and J by 1 base, with 14 bases between the two germline ends. From germline, CDR1 is SGDLS and CDR2 YYNGEE. This CDR3 is 15 amino acids long. The CDR3 DNA is TGTGCCAGCTCCCCAGGGGTGGAAACTAATGAAAAACTGTTTTTT. Translating gives CASSPGVETNEKLFF.

The sample holds a few counts of this clone. This chain links TRBV7-2 with TRBJ1-3; maybe TRBD1 (5 bases). CDR1 SGHTA and CDR2 FQGNSA come from the germline V gene. This CDR3 has 15 residues. Trimming removed 5 bases at V and 7 bases at J, with 18 bases between. The CDR3 loop reads CASSVSGTAVNTIYF. The CDR3 DNA sequence: TGTGCCAGCAGCGTCAGCGGGACGGCCGTGAACACCATATATTTT.

The rearrangement joins TRBV30 to TRBJ2-7, with a tentative D call TRBD1 (6 bases). The CDR3 is 13 residues long. Trimming removed 1 base at V and 6 bases at J, with 13 bases between. CDR1 and CDR2 from the germline V gene are GTSNPN and SVGIG (reference sequence). CDR3 bases: TGTGCCTGGAGTGGCTACAGGGACGGCGAGCAGTACTTC. Amino acid sequence: CAWSGYRDGEQYF.

J is TRBJ2-7 and V is TRBV5-1, with TRBD1 matching 8 bases. Germline V CDR1 and CDR2: SGHRS, YFSETQ. CDR3 length: 14 residues. Trimming removed 4 bases from V and 5 bases from J; junction bases left unmatched: 8. DNA of the CDR3: TGCGCCAGCAGCCCCCGGACAGGGACCAACGAGCAGTACTTC. The encoded protein is CASSPRTGTNEQYF.

On this clone itself: The sample holds other DNA sequences that translate to the same CDR3. The genes are TRBV28 and TRBJ2-2; 10 nucleotides align to TRBD2. CDR3 length equals 15 residues. Germline V gene sequence: CDR1 MDHEN, CDR2 SYDVKM. The J segment lost 4 bases and the V segment lost 6 bases, leaving 5 bases of the junction unmatched. As DNA, the CDR3 is TGTGCCAGCAGACTAGCGGGAAGAGTCACCGGGGAGCTGTTTTTT. Its translation is CASRLAGRVTGELFF.

The rearrangement uses TRBV10-2 and TRBJ2-1; no firm D call. Trimming left V 6 bases short and J 5 bases short, with 20 bases between. Germline assignment: CDR1 WSHSY and CDR2 SAAADI. The CDR3 is 16 amino acids. CDR3 nucleotide sequence: TGCGCCAGCAGCGCAACAGTTTTAAACATCAACAATGAGCAGTTCTTC. This sequence encodes CASSATVLNINNEQFF.

This rearrangement joins TRBV11-3 to TRBJ2-1; 7 nucleotides align to TRBD2. Trimming took 4 bases from V and 10 from J; bases not matched to a gene: 7. CDR1 and CDR2 from the germline V gene are SGHNT and YENEEA. This CDR3 spans 13 amino acids. The CDR3 nucleotides are TGTGCCAGCAGCTATGGGTTACTAGCGGAGCAGTTCTTC. Protein sequence: CASSYGLLAEQFF.

The chain uses TRBV2 and TRBJ2-5; tentatively, D is TRBD2 (6 bases). The CDR3 is made up of 13 amino acids. The V gene lost 6 bases and the J gene lost 5 bases, with 13 bases spanning the gap. In germline, CDR1 is SNHLY, CDR2 FYNNEI. CDR3 sequence: CASSPTSSETQYF. The CDR3 nucleotides read TGTGCCAGCAGCCCGACTAGTTCGGAGACCCAGTACTTC.

The V call is TRBV7-2, the J call TRBJ1-4; D ambiguous. Germline CDR1 SGHTA, CDR2 FQGNSA. Trimming removed 4 bases at V and 8 bases at J, with 26 bases between. The CDR3 has 18 amino acids. The chain's CDR3 is CASSSLGGRPSAREKLFF. Written as DNA, the CDR3 is TGTGCCAGCAGCTCTCTCGGAGGTCGCCCCTCGGCAAGGGAAAAACTGTTTTTT.

The chain is built from TRBV7-2 and TRBJ1-5, with 7 bases identical to TRBD1. CDR1 is SGHTA, CDR2 FQGNSA, per germline. J was trimmed by 7 bases and V by 1 base; bases with no gene match: 7. The CDR3 covers 15 residues. The CDR3 is CASSLGRGGYQPQHF. For the CDR3, the DNA is TGTGCCAGCAGCTTAGGTCGAGGGGGCTACCAGCCCCAGCATTTT.

The chain uses TRBV10-2 and TRBJ2-1, with 8 bases that match TRBD1. With 5 bases clipped from V and 6 bases from J, the junction kept 9 bases outside the gene matches. The CDR3 is made up of 15 amino acids. The V gene's germline CDR1 is WSHSY and CDR2 SAAADI. The CDR3 protein is CASSSNRGFGNEQFF. CDR3 bases: TGCGCCAGCAGTTCTAACAGGGGGTTCGGCAATGAGCAGTTCTTC.

The chain carries TRBV19 and TRBJ1-2; tentative D call: TRBD1 (5 bases). V gave up 5 bases and J gave up 6 bases, with 22 bases separating them. Germline CDR1 reads LNHDA; CDR2 reads SQIVND (reference sequence). This CDR3 spans 16 amino acids. The CDR3 loop reads CASSLRQFRSFHGYTF. In DNA, the CDR3 is TGTGCCAGTAGTCTACGACAGTTTCGGTCCTTTCATGGCTACACCTTC.

J is TRBJ2-2 and V is TRBV6-6, with D perhaps TRBD1 (5 bases). The CDR3 is 15 residues long. Germline CDR1 MNHNY, CDR2 SVGAGI (reference sequence). V dropped 4 bases and J dropped 0 bases, with 9 bases sitting between them. As DNA, the CDR3 is TGTGCCAGCAGTTTCGCAGGGCCGAACACCGGGGAGCTGTTTTTT. This encodes CASSFAGPNTGELFF.

The V call is TRBV11-2, the J call TRBJ2-1; D is unclear. The CDR3 has 13 amino acids. V lost 5 bases, J lost 6 bases, and 11 bases lay in between. The germline CDR1 and CDR2 sequences are SGHAT and FQNNGV. The CDR3 protein is CASSPTAFNEQFF. The CDR3 DNA reads as TGTGCCAGCAGCCCCACTGCTTTCAATGAGCAGTTCTTC.

The gene calls are TRBV19 and TRBJ2-7, with a possible D match to TRBD1 (5 bases). The CDR3 spans 15 residues. Trimming removed 1 base at V and 2 bases at J, with 12 bases between. Germline V lookup: CDR1 LNHDA, CDR2 SQIVND (reference sequence). In DNA, the CDR3 is TGTGCCAGTAGTATAGTATCCCAGGGAACCTACGAGCAGTACTTC. It translates to CASSIVSQGTYEQYF.

This clone has a handful of counts. The V and J genes are TRBV18 and TRBJ1-1, with a possible D match to TRBD1 (6 bases). The CDR3 length is 16 residues. Trimming left V 3 bases short and J 8 bases short, with 22 bases between. Germline V gives CDR1 KGHSH, CDR2 LQKENI. The chain's CDR3 is CASSPNDAGAGQEAFF. The CDR3 DNA is TGTGCCAGCTCACCCAATGACGCGGGGGCAGGGCAAGAAGCTTTCTTT. Complete variable domain (other parts from reference TRBV18 and TRBJ1-1): NAGVMQNPRHLVRRRGQEARLRCSPMKGHSHVYWYRQLPEEGLKFMVYLQKENIIDESGMPKERFSAEFPKEGPSILRIQQVVRGDSAAYFCASSPNDAGAGQEAFFGQGTRLTVV.

The chain has TRBV6-1 and TRBJ2-5, with 7 nucleotides matching TRBD1. The DNA end favors TRBJ2-7, so the J call may be wrong. Germline CDR1 and CDR2: MNHNS and SASEGT. The CDR3 consists of 15 residues. The CDR3 DNA sequence: TGTGCCAGCAGCGGCGAGGGACAGCTGATCTACGAGCAGTACTTC. Its translation is CASSGEGQLIYEQYF.

The chain uses TRBV9 and TRBJ2-1, with 7 positions matching TRBD2. The germline V gene encodes CDR1 SGDLS and CDR2 YYNGEE. Trimming removed 0 bases from V and 3 bases from J; junction bases left unmatched: 3. The CDR3 extends over 15 amino acids. The CDR3 loop is CASSVVGGDYNEQFF. The CDR3 DNA reads TGTGCCAGCAGCGTAGTGGGGGGGGACTACAATGAGCAGTTCTTC.

The DNA for the CDR3 is TGCGCCAGCAGCTTCACAGGGGGAGGGGACACTGAAGCTTTCTTT. It translates to CASSFTGGGDTEAFF. V and J are TRBV5-1 and TRBJ1-1; 8 bases map to TRBD1. The CDR3 contains 15 residues. Germline lookup yields CDR1 SGHRS and CDR2 YFSETQ. The J segment lost 3 bases and the V segment lost 2 bases, leaving 6 bases of the junction unmatched.